This entry concerns a single T cell receptor (beta chain). The clone's antigen remains unknown. No base quality information exists; no much larger clone differs at one position. TCRbeta CDR3 regions were sequenced with the immunoSEQ Assay. After extraction, genomic DNA underwent amplification by bias-controlled multiplex PCR, followed by high-throughput sequencing. The paper's data handling went like this. To quantify the absolute abundance of every unique TCRbeta CDR3 region, sequences were collapsed and filtered. T cell fraction was estimated by normalization of TCRbeta template counts to usable DNA, with usable DNA being measured through amplification of reference genes present in all nucleated cells. Repertoire TCRs were annotated as SARS-CoV-2-specific by exact matching of V gene, CDR3 amino acid sequence and J gene to a known reactive TCR set. The reference SARS-CoV-2 TCR set was derived from MIRA and filtered for enrichment in COVID-19-positive ImmuneCODE repertoires, a step that removed public or cross-reactive TCRs. Using the MIRA antigens, annotated TCRs were further analysed by specific ORF or by position within an ORF. Breadth was defined as annotated unique rearrangements over total unique productive rearrangements; depth was the summed frequency of those rearrangements. Group comparisons of TCR breadth used two-sided Wilcoxon rank-sum tests. Entries here come from immuneACCESS through TCRdb and include only in-frame sequences with V and J called. Some clones fail to appear in such tables; in the studies checked, an unresolved V gene covers under half of the shortfall, and the cause of the remainder is unknown. That table gives V, J and clone size, and the DNA gave D and trimming. The sample data list more than 300,000 clones, and around four fifths of these were observed just once. The biggest ten clones account for roughly 2% of the sample.

The sample comes from a study of Ad26.COV2.S vaccination and SARS-CoV-2 variants (dated by TCRdb to about 2021). With regard to the full study: Vaccine-arm donors came from COV1001, a multicentre, randomized, double-blind, placebo-controlled phase I-IIa trial of Ad26.COV2.S in healthy adults. Sequencing of the TCRbeta repertoire served to evaluate the specificity and breadth of SARS-CoV-2-reactive T cell receptors following Ad26.COV2.S vaccination. Ad26.COV2.S was given intramuscularly at 5x10^10 or 1x10^11 viral particles, as a single shot or as two shots 56 days apart. Investigators did not know the trial group allocation while performing experiments and assessing outcomes. A total of around 32 samples were included in the TCR-sequenced set, comprising 19 Ad26.COV2.S vaccine recipients, 5 placebo recipients and 8 SARS-CoV-2 convalescent individuals. Trial participants were randomized into five groups of five: low-dose or high-dose Ad26.COV2.S given once or twice, or placebo on both occasions. Results and caveats for the whole study, not just this receptor: The authors noted that the TCR breadth and depth analyses may have underestimated total T cell responses. After vaccination, substantial breadth of spike-specific CD8+ and CD4+ T cell responses was reported. The study was not powered to compare responses between vaccine doses or regimens. Ad26.COV2.S recipients had higher spike-specific TCR breadth than placebo recipients (P = 0.0014). Vaccine and placebo recipients had comparable non-spike TCR breadth, which fits with the vaccine containing only spike.

In light of the paper, this sample's treatment or condition label describes: roughly 18 received Ad26.COV2.S at low or high dose, single or two shots; about 5 received placebo; per-sample allocation not given. Repertoires of vaccine and placebo recipients were sequenced from samples collected on day 63 after the first injection. Cohort 1b enrolled some 25 adults aged 18-55 years at a single site in Boston, USA, between 29 July and 7 August 2020. Ad26.COV2.S was a replication-incompetent adenovirus type 26 vector expressing a prefusion-stabilized SARS-CoV-2 spike protein from the original Wuhan strain. After removal of 6 bases from V and 2 bases from J, the junction retains 6 bases not matched to a gene. Counted from cysteine to phenylalanine, this CDR3 has 14 amino acids. The sequence is cut down to CDR3 DNA, 42 bases in frame from base 1. The germline V gene yields MNHEY for CDR1 and SVGAGI for CDR2.

The rearrangement joined TRBV6-5 to TRBJ2-7, and 8 junction bases match TRBD2. The sample consisted of peripheral blood, taken in a trial of Ad26.COV2.S vaccine versus placebo. The sequence was obtained from a person aged 18 to 59 who received the Ad26.COV2.S COVID-19 vaccine or a placebo. The DNA sequence reads TGTGCCAGCAGCCCCGGGAGGGGGACCTACGAGCAGTACTTC. Translated, this is CASSPGRGTYEQYF.